These 32 T cell receptor beta chains came from one sample sequenced in a study of PD-1 blockade in classical Hodgkin lymphoma. Every one of the patients relapsed after autologous stem cell transplantation (brentuximab vedotin exposure was variable). CD4+ T cells were purified from thawed PBMCs by negative selection. The assay was immunoSEQ multiplex PCR, and TCRdb's table has in-frame clones only and misses some. The sample includes roughly 8,000 clones, about nine tenths of them seen just once. This sample comprised CD4+ T cells from blood, obtained at baseline. The receptors stem from a human donor with classical Hodgkin lymphoma.

The chain carries TRBV7-9 and TRBJ1-5; TRBD1 matches 7 bases. The CDR3 spans 14 residues. The ends lost 5 bases at V and 6 bases at J; junction bases unmatched: 7. CDR1 SEHNR and CDR2 FQNEAQ come from the germline V gene (reference sequence). CDR3 sequence (DNA): TGTGCCAGCAGCCCGCAGGGGGGGGGTCAGCCCCAGCATTTT. Translation: CASSPQGGGQPQHF.

This clone appeared a few times. This chain connects TRBV2 to TRBJ1-1, with no clear D. CDR1 is SNHLY and CDR2 is FYNNEI in the germline V gene. CDR3 length equals 12 residues. Deletions cut 6 bases from V and 1 base from J, with 6 bases between. CDR3 in DNA: TGTGCCAGCAGCCGGGAGAACACTGAAGCTTTCTTT. Protein sequence: CASSRENTEAFF.

The chain links TRBV5-1 to TRBJ1-5; D is ambiguous. With 1 base removed from V and 2 bases from J, the gap between germline ends came to 7 bases. Germline loops: CDR1 SGHRS, CDR2 YFSETQ. The length of the CDR3 is 14 residues. The CDR3 region is CASSLIWGNQPQHF. The DNA of the CDR3 is TGCGCCAGCAGCTTGATATGGGGCAATCAGCCCCAGCATTTT.

This rearrangement joins TRBV7-8 to TRBJ1-2, with 10 bases matching TRBD1. After removal of 5 bases from V and 8 bases from J, the junction contained 8 bases not matched to a gene. Per the germline V gene, CDR1 is SGHVS and CDR2 is FQNEAQ. The CDR3 covers 14 residues. As DNA, the CDR3 is TGTGCCAGCAGCGTGACAGGGGGCCTTTCCGGCTACACCTTC. This encodes CASSVTGGLSGYTF.

The J gene is TRBJ2-1, the V gene TRBV2; possible D gene TRBD1, 6 bases. The V and J ends lost 7 bases and 5 bases respectively, with 21 bases between them. The CDR3 extends over 16 amino acids. Per the germline V gene, CDR1 is SNHLY and CDR2 is FYNNEI. This CDR3 reads CASIGTALGANNEQFF. The CDR3 DNA reads TGTGCCAGCATAGGTACGGCGCTGGGGGCGAACAATGAGCAGTTCTTC.

This clone was recorded only once. The chain couples TRBV12-5 to TRBJ1-3; D not resolved. The CDR3 sequence is 14 residues long. Germline assignment: CDR1 LGHNT and CDR2 FRNRAP. The ends were cut back, 6 bases at V and 2 bases at J, with 11 bases in the middle. CDR3 residues: CASGTGNAGNTIYF. DNA of the CDR3: TGTGCTAGTGGCACCGGGAACGCTGGAAACACCATATATTTT.

The chain carries TRBV21-1 and TRBJ2-1. TRBV21-1 is a pseudogene. The CDR3 length is 10 residues. Here the CDR3 reads CASSHNEQFF. DNA for the CDR3: TGTGCCAGCAGTCACAATGAGCAGTTCTTC.

The gene calls are TRBV9 and TRBJ2-5; D is uncertain. Deletions cut 3 bases from V and 1 base from J, with 10 bases between. CDR3 length: 14 residues. Looked up from germline, CDR1 is SGDLS and CDR2 is YYNGEE. For the CDR3, the DNA is TGTGCCAGCAGCGCCAACCGGGCCCAAGAGACCCAGTACTTC. Translation gives CASSANRAQETQYF.

This clone was picked up a small number of times. The chain couples TRBV9 to TRBJ1-5, with D possibly matching TRBD1 (6 bases). Trimming shortened V by 4 bases and J by 3 bases, and 11 bases separated the two germline ends. Germline V gives CDR1 SGDLS, CDR2 YYNGEE. This CDR3 has 14 residues. CDR3 sequence: CASSKDSDNQPQHF. In nucleotides, the CDR3 is TGTGCCAGCAGCAAGGACAGTGACAATCAGCCCCAGCATTTT.

The genes are TRBV5-4 and TRBJ2-5; 14 bases align to TRBD2. The germline V gene encodes CDR1 SGHNT and CDR2 YYREEE (reference sequence). Germline trimming cut 2 bases from V and 2 bases from J; bases unmatched to any gene: 2. This CDR3 is 16 amino acids long. CDR3 in amino acids: CASSLGLAGGQETQYF. The CDR3 region has the DNA TGTGCCAGCAGCTTAGGACTAGCGGGGGGACAAGAGACCCAGTACTTC.

The genes are TRBV29-1 and TRBJ2-7; D gene ambiguous. This CDR3 contains 14 residues. V dropped 7 bases and J dropped 2 bases, with 18 bases sitting between them. Per the germline V gene, CDR1 is SQVTM and CDR2 is ANQGSEA. CDR3 in amino acids: CSAKTFGTTYEQYF. The DNA for the CDR3 is TGCAGCGCAAAGACATTCGGCACTACCTACGAGCAGTACTTC.

This chain links TRBV6-5 with TRBJ2-7; D remains unclear. CDR1 is MNHEY, CDR2 SVGAGI, per germline. The CDR3 loop spans 15 amino acids. V was shortened by 6 bases and J by 2 bases, with 17 bases between the two germline ends. The CDR3 sequence: CASRITTGPTYEQYF. The CDR3 nucleotides are TGTGCCAGCAGAATTACAACCGGGCCTACCTACGAGCAGTACTTC.

The rearrangement joins TRBV7-9 to TRBJ1-4, with 7 positions matching TRBD1. Germline CDR1 and CDR2: SEHNR and FQNEAQ (reference sequence). The CDR3 runs to 16 residues. The trim removed 5 bases at V and 1 base at J, leaving 7 bases unmatched. The CDR3 sequence: CASSIDRVVTNEKLFF. CDR3 sequence (DNA): TGTGCCAGCAGCATCGACAGGGTAGTAACTAATGAAAAACTGTTTTTT.

This rearrangement joins TRBV5-4 to TRBJ2-2, with TRBD1 identical over 12 bases. The ends lost 4 bases at V and 5 bases at J; junction bases unmatched: 6. CDR3 size: 16 residues. In germline, CDR1 is SGHNT, CDR2 YYREEE (reference sequence). In DNA form, the CDR3 reads TGTGCCAGCAGCCACCGGGACAGGGGGCTTACCGGGGAGCTGTTTTTT. Translating gives CASSHRDRGLTGELFF.

This chain uses TRBV4-3 with TRBJ1-1; 8 positions agree with TRBD1. The CDR3 is 15 amino acids. Trimming at V came to 1 base and at J to 2 bases, leaving 3 bases not matched to a gene. CDR1 LGHNA and CDR2 YSLEER come from the germline V gene. CDR3 coding DNA: TGCGCCAGCAGCCAAGTCGGACAGGGAAACACTGAAGCTTTCTTT. Its translation is CASSQVGQGNTEAFF.

There are a few counts of this clone. The J gene is TRBJ2-3, the V gene TRBV9; TRBD1 is a possible D gene (5 bases). V dropped 0 bases and J dropped 2 bases, with 16 bases sitting between them. The germline gives CDR1 SGDLS, CDR2 YYNGEE. The CDR3 sequence is 17 residues long. The CDR3 spells CASSVEDSRTLTDTQYF. CDR3 DNA sequence: TGTGCCAGCAGCGTAGAAGACAGTAGGACGCTCACAGATACGCAGTATTTT.

Notes on this clone: One end of the junction fails to match germline, which may point to a read error. This chain links TRBV9 with TRBJ2-1; D is possibly TRBD2 (6 bases). The CDR3 spans 14 residues. The germline V gene has CDR1 SGDLS and CDR2 YYNGEE. The CDR3 loop is CTSSPRDFYNEQFF. The CDR3 nucleotides are TGTACCAGCAGCCCCCGGGACTTTTACAATGAGCAGTTCTTC.

This clone came up a few times. The rearrangement uses TRBV7-3 and TRBJ1-5, with D unclear. Germline assignment: CDR1 SGHTA and CDR2 FQGTGA. CDR3 size: 13 residues. Trimming took 5 bases from V and 3 from J, leaving 8 bases between them. The chain's CDR3 is CASSPGINQPQHF. The CDR3 DNA sequence: TGTGCCAGCAGCCCCGGGATCAATCAGCCCCAGCATTTT.

This rearrangement joins TRBV7-2 to TRBJ2-4, with TRBD2 matching 12 bases. V shed 4 bases and J 1 base; nucleotides not matched to a gene: 2. The CDR3 contains 16 residues. Germline V gene sequence: CDR1 SGHTA, CDR2 FQGNSA. The CDR3 region has the DNA TGTGCCAGCAGCTCCGGGACTAGCGGGGCCAAAAACATTCAGTACTTC. Its translation: CASSSGTSGAKNIQYF.

The chain couples TRBV5-1 to TRBJ1-2; TRBD1 matches 10 bases. Germline CDR1 SGHRS, CDR2 YFSETQ. The CDR3 contains 15 residues. The V segment lost 4 bases and the J segment 6 bases; nucleotides outside the gene matches: 9. CDR3 nucleotide sequence: TGCGCCAGCAGCCAAACGACAGGGGGCGCCCATGGCTACACCTTC. Encoded protein: CASSQTTGGAHGYTF.

There are a few counts of this clone. The chain joins TRBV27 to TRBJ1-2, with D possibly matching TRBD1 (6 bases). The CDR3 is 13 amino acids. The germline V gene encodes CDR1 MNHEY and CDR2 SMNVEV (reference sequence). The V end was cut by 4 bases, the J end by 5 bases, with 11 bases between. In DNA, the CDR3 is TGTGCCAGCAGTTCACAGGGAATTTATGGCTACACCTTC. The encoded protein is CASSSQGIYGYTF.

The chain uses TRBV10-3 and TRBJ2-5, with D possibly matching TRBD2 (7 bases). The CDR3 is 15 amino acids. V was trimmed by 0 bases and J by 5 bases, leaving 13 bases between them. CDR1 is ENHRY and CDR2 is SYGVKD in the germline V gene. The CDR3 region is CAISESGGQGETQYF. DNA of the CDR3: TGTGCCATCAGTGAGTCGGGGGGGCAAGGGGAGACCCAGTACTTC.

The rearrangement uses TRBV5-1 and TRBJ1-3; D uncertain. V was clipped by 0 bases and J by 1 base, with 8 bases between them. Per germline, CDR1 SGHRS and CDR2 YFSETQ. This CDR3 is built from 15 residues. CDR3 amino acids: CASSLDGRSGNTIYF. Written as DNA, the CDR3 is TGCGCCAGCAGCTTGGATGGGAGGTCTGGAAACACCATATATTTT. Using reference TRBV5-1 and TRBJ1-3 for the parts outside the CDR3, the full variable domain is KAGVTQTPRYLIKTRGQQVTLSCSPISGHRSVSWYQQTPGQGLQFLFEYFSETQRNKGNFPGRFSGRQFSNSRSEMNVSTLELGDSALYLCASSLDGRSGNTIYFGEGSWLTVV.

The chain links TRBV18 to TRBJ2-7; the D is unclear. V was clipped by 1 base and J by 4 bases, with 8 bases between them. The CDR3 length is 13 residues. Germline assignment: CDR1 KGHSH and CDR2 LQKENI. CDR3 DNA: TGTGCCAGCTCACCACGAAGGAGTTACGAGCAGTACTTC. Its protein is CASSPRRSYEQYF.

Concerning this clone itself: Relative to the germline gene, one junction end is altered; a read error may explain this. CDR3 sequence: CAWSGGAAINF. CDR3 in DNA: TGTGCCTGGAGTGGGGGGGCAGCGATCAACTTC. V and J are TRBV30 and TRBJ2-7; the D call may be TRBD1 or TRBD2 (6 bases each). The V gene's germline CDR1 is GTSNPN and CDR2 SVGIG (reference sequence). The CDR3 extends over 11 amino acids.

Points on this clone: Other DNA sequences in the sample encode the same CDR3. V is TRBV5-1 and J is TRBJ1-2, with D perhaps matching TRBD1 (6 bases). In germline, CDR1 is SGHRS, CDR2 YFSETQ. V lost 0 bases, J lost 4 bases, and 13 bases lay in between. There are 15 residues in the CDR3. CDR3: CASSLAGGQSYGYTF. CDR3 coding DNA: TGCGCCAGCAGCTTGGCCGGAGGACAGTCCTATGGCTACACCTTC.

This sequence joins TRBV25-1 and TRBJ2-7, with 8 bases lining up with TRBD1. The V gene's germline CDR1 is MGHDK and CDR2 SYGVNS. This CDR3 comprises 15 residues. Trimming at V came to 7 bases and at J to 2 bases, leaving 10 bases not matched to a gene. CDR3 protein: CASMAGGTITYEQYF. CDR3 DNA sequence: TGTGCCAGCATGGCAGGGGGCACCATTACCTACGAGCAGTACTTC.

The V call is TRBV5-1, the J call TRBJ1-1, with 8 bases that match TRBD1. The CDR3 contains 14 residues. Germline CDR1 reads SGHRS; CDR2 reads YFSETQ. J lost 1 base, V lost 4 bases, and 3 bases had no gene match. CDR3 loop: CASSTQGANTEAFF. The CDR3 DNA reads TGCGCCAGCAGCACTCAGGGGGCGAACACTGAAGCTTTCTTT.

This chain's CDR3 is CASSMRTGGATEAFF. CDR3 nucleotides: TGTGCCAGTAGTATGCGTACAGGGGGCGCGACTGAAGCTTTCTTT. The chain carries TRBV19 and TRBJ1-1; 9 bases agree with TRBD1. With 3 bases clipped from V and 5 bases from J, the junction kept 7 bases outside the gene matches. This CDR3 contains 15 residues. Germline V gene sequence: CDR1 LNHDA, CDR2 SQIVND (reference sequence).

The chain is built from TRBV5-1 and TRBJ2-7; 9 bases match TRBD1. The V gene's germline CDR1 is SGHRS and CDR2 YFSETQ. Losses at the gene ends were 4 bases for V and 3 bases for J; bases not matched to a gene: 8. CDR3 length equals 15 residues. The CDR3 DNA follows: TGCGCCAGCAGCCCTGGGACAGGGAAGGGCTACGAGCAGTACTTC. This gives the protein CASSPGTGKGYEQYF.

The V and J genes are TRBV19 and TRBJ1-5, with 8 bases identical to TRBD1. V shed 9 bases, J shed 6 bases, and the junction held 4 bases outside the gene matches. The CDR3 is 12 amino acids. Germline CDR1 LNHDA, CDR2 SQIVND (reference sequence). CDR3 nucleotides: TGTGCCAGCTCAGGACAGGGTCAGCCCCAGCATTTT. Protein sequence: CASSGQGQPQHF. The whole variable domain, remainder taken from reference TRBV19 and TRBJ1-5, is DGGITQSPKYLFRKEGQNVTLSCEQNLNHDAMYWYRQDPGQGLRLIYYSQIVNDFQKGDIAEGYSVSREKKESFPLTVTSAQKNPTAFYLCASSGQGQPQHFGDGTRLSIL.

This rearrangement joins TRBV30 to TRBJ1-4; possibly TRBD1 for D (5 bases). The CDR3 spans 14 residues. Germline assignment: CDR1 GTSNPN and CDR2 SVGIG (reference sequence). Trimming took off 2 bases at V and 6 bases at J, with 13 bases between the two ends. CDR3 in DNA: TGTGCCTGGAGTAAGGGGCACAGTGATGAAAAACTGTTTTTT. It encodes CAWSKGHSDEKLFF.